The 17 T cell receptor beta chains below all came from one sample that was sequenced in a study of blood T cell repertoires in COVID-19. This table comes from immunoSEQ multiplex PCR, and its TCRdb copy is limited to in-frame clones, with some not included. This sample has around 250,000 clones, with almost 85% found just once. The material sequenced was peripheral blood. The origin of the receptors is a woman of 80 years or more with acute or convalescent COVID-19.

The V and J genes are TRBV29-1 and TRBJ2-3; 11 bases map to TRBD2. Germline V gene lookup returns CDR1 SQVTM and CDR2 ANQGSEA. V shed 4 bases and J 2 bases; nucleotides not matched to a gene: 5. The CDR3 length is 15 residues. The CDR3 region is CSVGLLAGVTDTQYF. The CDR3 nucleotides are TGCAGCGTTGGTCTACTAGCGGGGGTCACAGATACGCAGTATTTT.

The chain links TRBV28 to TRBJ1-2; 10 nucleotides match TRBD1. In germline, CDR1 is MDHEN, CDR2 SYDVKM. V shed 4 bases and J 4 bases; nucleotides not matched to a gene: 9. CDR3 size: 16 residues. The CDR3 DNA is TGTGCCAGCAGTTCCCATGCGACAGGGGGCGTCTATGGCTACACCTTC. This codes for CASSSHATGGVYGYTF.

The J gene is TRBJ2-7, the V gene TRBV27, with D hard to call. V lost 7 bases and J lost 4, with 11 bases in between. The CDR3 covers 12 residues. Per germline, CDR1 MNHEY and CDR2 SMNVEV (reference sequence). CDR3 residues: CASNPPGYEQYF. The CDR3 DNA is TGTGCCAGCAATCCCCCCGGTTACGAGCAGTACTTC.

V is TRBV7-2 and J is TRBJ2-5; TRBD2 matches 9 bases. V trimming: 5 bases; J trimming: 2 bases; junction bases outside the gene matches: 6. The CDR3 runs to 15 residues. The germline CDR1 and CDR2 sequences are SGHTA and FQGNSA. The CDR3 bases are TGTGCCAGCAGCGCCCTAGCGGGGATACAAGAGACCCAGTACTTC. This translates into CASSALAGIQETQYF.

This chain uses TRBV5-1 with TRBJ2-7, with unresolved D. This CDR3 has 14 residues. Germline assignment: CDR1 SGHRS and CDR2 YFSETQ. The V and J ends lost 4 bases and 5 bases respectively, with 16 bases between them. The CDR3 protein is CASSPLYDTDEQYF. For the CDR3, the DNA is TGCGCCAGCAGCCCACTTTATGACACGGACGAGCAGTACTTC.

This clone was seen once. This sequence joins TRBV18 and TRBJ1-5; no firm D call. This CDR3 has 14 amino acids. Germline V gene lookup returns CDR1 KGHSH and CDR2 LQKENI. The V and J ends lost 2 bases and 1 base respectively, with 6 bases between them. CDR3 bases: TGTGCCAGCTCACCAAGCGGAAGCAATCAGCCCCAGCATTTT. It codes for CASSPSGSNQPQHF. Based on the CDR3 plus reference TRBV18 and TRBJ1-5, the full variable domain is NAGVMQNPRHLVRRRGQEARLRCSPMKGHSHVYWYRQLPEEGLKFMVYLQKENIIDESGMPKERFSAEFPKEGPSILRIQQVVRGDSAAYFCASSPSGSNQPQHFGDGTRLSIL.

To note about this clone: Other DNA sequences of this sample code for an identical CDR3. Written as DNA, the CDR3 is TGTGCCAGCAGCCTCGGACAGCAAGAGACCCAGTACTTC. Translated, it gives CASSLGQQETQYF. V gene TRBV7-2 combines with J gene TRBJ2-5; possibly TRBD1 for D (6 bases). This CDR3 is 13 amino acids long. Looked up from germline, CDR1 is SGHTA and CDR2 is FQGNSA. Trimming took 5 bases from V and 2 from J, leaving 9 bases between them.

The gene calls are TRBV5-6 and TRBJ2-2; 8 nucleotides agree with TRBD1. V was clipped by 3 bases and J by 5 bases; unmatched bases: 3. The CDR3 has 14 amino acids. Germline V gives CDR1 SGHDT, CDR2 YYEEEE. Here the CDR3 reads CASSWDRSTGELFF. For the CDR3, the DNA is TGTGCCAGCAGCTGGGACAGGTCGACCGGGGAGCTGTTTTTT.

The table lists this clone with a count of one. The gene calls are TRBV30 and TRBJ2-1, with TRBD2 matching 9 bases. V shed 5 bases, J shed 6 bases, and the junction held 11 bases outside the gene matches. Germline CDR1 GTSNPN, CDR2 SVGIG (reference sequence). The CDR3 consists of 15 residues. CDR3 amino acids: CAWDGVAGGSNEQFF. The CDR3 DNA reads as TGTGCCTGGGACGGGGTGGCGGGAGGGAGCAATGAGCAGTTCTTC.

The J gene is TRBJ1-2, the V gene TRBV6-2 or TRBV6-3, with D tentatively TRBD1 (6 bases). Germline CDR1 is MNHEY and CDR2 is SVGEGT. V gave up 5 bases and J gave up 5 bases, with 12 bases separating them. The CDR3 runs to 13 residues. The CDR3 reads CASSLQGPYGYTF. As DNA, the CDR3 is TGTGCCAGCAGTCTACAGGGTCCTTATGGCTACACCTTC.

V and J are TRBV25-1 and TRBJ2-5; TRBD2 agrees at 10 bases. The CDR3 sequence is 15 residues long. Germline values: CDR1 MGHDK, CDR2 SYGVNS. V lost 2 bases and J lost 5; bases outside the gene matches: 5. This CDR3 reads CASSEASGRGETQYF. The CDR3 DNA is TGTGCCAGCAGTGAAGCTAGCGGGAGAGGTGAGACCCAGTACTTC.

The rearrangement links TRBV25-1 to TRBJ2-2, with D perhaps TRBD2 (5 bases). The germline V gene has CDR1 MGHDK and CDR2 SYGVNS. Between the trimmed V and J ends, which lost 6 bases and 3 bases, there was a span of 14 bases. The CDR3 has 15 residues. The CDR3 bases are TGTGCCAGCAGCCCCTGGCGGGCCTACACCGGGGAGCTGTTTTTT. It is translated as CASSPWRAYTGELFF.

J is TRBJ2-6 and V is TRBV6-5, with TRBD1 matching over 7 bases. CDR1 is MNHEY and CDR2 is SVGAGI in the germline V gene. This CDR3 has 15 residues. With V trimmed by 6 bases and J by 4 bases, 6 bases remained unmatched. The CDR3 spells CASSRDRVGANVLTF. CDR3 sequence (DNA): TGTGCCAGCAGCCGAGACAGGGTAGGGGCCAACGTCCTGACTTTC.

The V call is TRBV7-6, the J call TRBJ2-2; D is possibly TRBD2 (6 bases). CDR3 length equals 15 residues. Per germline, CDR1 SGHVS and CDR2 FNYEAQ. V lost 4 bases, J lost 7 bases, and 16 bases lay in between. Written as DNA, the CDR3 is TGTGCCAGCAGCTCCGGGTCCCGGGGAGGCGGGGAGCTGTTTTTT. Its translation: CASSSGSRGGGELFF.

This clone was detected a few times. The chain couples TRBV7-8 to TRBJ1-2; D is possibly TRBD1 (5 bases). The CDR3 spans 13 residues. V lost 5 bases and J lost 5, with 12 bases in between. The V gene's germline CDR1 is SGHVS and CDR2 FQNEAQ. The CDR3 spells CASSPNPGYGYTF. The CDR3 nucleotides are TGTGCCAGCAGCCCGAACCCAGGGTATGGCTACACCTTC.

The rearrangement joins TRBV9 to TRBJ1-2; TRBD1 matches at 12 bases. V lost 3 bases, J lost 7 bases, and 13 bases stayed unmatched. The CDR3 covers 17 residues. Germline loops: CDR1 SGDLS, CDR2 YYNGEE. Written as DNA, the CDR3 is TGTGCCAGCAGCGGGGGACAGGGGGCCTTTGACGGAACTGGCTACACCTTC. This gives the protein CASSGGQGAFDGTGYTF.

This chain uses TRBV10-3 with TRBJ2-1; no clear D gene. V dropped 3 bases and J dropped 6 bases, with 15 bases sitting between them. Germline V gene data show CDR1 as ENHRY and CDR2 as SYGVKD. CDR3 length: 15 amino acids. The CDR3 nucleotides are TGTGCCATCAGTGACCCGACGAGAGGTGGCAATGAGCAGTTCTTC. This translates into CAISDPTRGGNEQFF.